One and the same sample provided the 9 T cell receptor beta chains below, sequenced in a study of beta chain features in type 1 diabetes. Study-level points and caveats: Moderate but significant shortening of TCRB CDR3s was recorded in all four CD4+ subsets from Type 1 diabetes patients.

Every bit of the isolated RNA underwent reverse transcription, so sequencing read expressed TCRB transcripts. Clones were read by immunoSEQ multiplex PCR, and TCRdb kept only the in-frame ones, dropping some. This sample carries 95,000 to 150,000 clones, about a sixth of them seen once, and the ten largest clones take under 2.5%. Their recognized antigens are unknown. Sequences were obtained from central memory CD4+ T cells from blood. The receptors shown here come from a man aged 25 to 40 with type 1 diabetes.

A few counts support this clone. V is TRBV5-6 and J is TRBJ1-1; perhaps TRBD1 as D (6 bases). The length of the CDR3 is 16 residues. Trimming shortened V by 1 base and J by 4 bases, and 17 bases separated the two germline ends. Germline assignment: CDR1 SGHDT and CDR2 YYEEEE. CDR3 residues: CASSLWVQGRTTEAFF. The CDR3 DNA reads TGTGCCAGCAGCTTGTGGGTTCAGGGGAGAACCACTGAAGCTTTCTTT.

Only a few counts were recorded for this clone. V gene TRBV7-2 combines with J gene TRBJ1-2, with 8 bases identical to TRBD1. Trimming removed 4 bases from V and 4 bases from J; junction bases left unmatched: 17. The CDR3 consists of 18 residues. Germline lookup yields CDR1 SGHTA and CDR2 FQGNSA. CDR3 protein: CASSSSPGTGLSGYGYTF. The CDR3, as DNA: TGTGCCAGCAGCTCCAGTCCCGGGACAGGACTGAGTGGCTATGGCTACACCTTC. Together with reference TRBV7-2 and TRBJ1-2, the CDR3 gives the full variable domain: GAGVSQSPSNKVTEKGKDVELRCDPISGHTALYWYRQSLGQGLEFLIYFQGNSAPDKSGLPSDRFSAERTGGSVSTLTIQRTQQEDSAVYLCASSSSPGTGLSGYGYTFGSGTRLTVV.

CDR3 in DNA: TGTGCCAGCAGTTTTATAACGGGGGTCCAAGAGACCCAGTACTTC. Its protein is CASSFITGVQETQYF. The chain joins TRBV5-4 to TRBJ2-5; maybe TRBD2 (6 bases). Looked up from germline, CDR1 is SGHNT and CDR2 is YYREEE (reference sequence). There are 15 residues in the CDR3. Trimming pared 5 bases from V and 1 base from J, leaving 15 bases between.

For this clone: A single base separates this from a much larger clone, so it may be a read error. The same CDR3 arises from other DNA sequences in this sample as well. The chain links TRBV5-1 to TRBJ2-7; 9 nucleotides match TRBD1. J was trimmed by 0 bases and V by 4 bases; bases with no gene match: 5. The germline gives CDR1 SGHRS, CDR2 YFSETQ. The CDR3 covers 15 residues. CDR3 loop: CASSRDRVRSYEQYF. CDR3 DNA: TGCGCCAGCAGCCGGGACAGGGTGCGCTCCTACGAGCAGTACTTC.

The rearrangement uses TRBV30 and TRBJ1-2; D unclear. The CDR3 is made up of 14 amino acids. In germline, CDR1 is GTSNPN, CDR2 SVGIG (reference sequence). V lost 4 bases to trimming and J lost 0 bases, with 12 bases between them. The CDR3 here is CAWNGPLTNYGYTF. The CDR3 DNA reads as TGTGCCTGGAATGGGCCCCTTACTAACTATGGCTACACCTTC.

The chain combines TRBV5-1 with TRBJ2-1; possible D gene TRBD2, 5 bases. Trimming removed 6 bases from V and 0 bases from J, with 7 bases in between. Germline V gene lookup returns CDR1 SGHRS and CDR2 YFSETQ. The CDR3 consists of 13 residues. The CDR3 loop is CASKRSSYNEQFF. In nucleotides, the CDR3 is TGCGCCAGCAAGCGGAGCTCCTACAATGAGCAGTTCTTC.

The genes are TRBV29-1 and TRBJ2-3, with D possibly being TRBD2 (5 bases). The CDR3 loop spans 14 amino acids. Germline assignment: CDR1 SQVTM and CDR2 ANQGSEA. Trimming stripped 4 bases from V and 0 bases from J, with 11 bases between. The CDR3 here is CSVARGSSTDTQYF. CDR3 in DNA: TGCAGCGTTGCTCGGGGATCTAGCACAGATACGCAGTATTTT.

This clone occurred a few times. The rearrangement joins TRBV29-1 to TRBJ2-5, with unresolved D. Looked up from germline, CDR1 is SQVTM and CDR2 is ANQGSEA. V was clipped by 4 bases and J by 2 bases, with 11 bases between them. This CDR3 comprises 13 residues. The CDR3, as DNA: TGCAGCGTTGTCCGCGCCCTACAAGAGACCCAGTACTTC. Translating it yields CSVVRALQETQYF.

This clone was counted at least ten times. The chain is built from TRBV18 and TRBJ2-1; D gene ambiguous. Germline V gene lookup returns CDR1 KGHSH and CDR2 LQKENI. Between the trimmed V and J ends, which lost 6 bases and 0 bases, there was a span of 12 bases. CDR3 size: 15 residues. This chain's CDR3 is CASSLSKGSYNEQFF. The CDR3 nucleotides read TGTGCCAGCTCGCTGAGCAAAGGCTCCTACAATGAGCAGTTCTTC.